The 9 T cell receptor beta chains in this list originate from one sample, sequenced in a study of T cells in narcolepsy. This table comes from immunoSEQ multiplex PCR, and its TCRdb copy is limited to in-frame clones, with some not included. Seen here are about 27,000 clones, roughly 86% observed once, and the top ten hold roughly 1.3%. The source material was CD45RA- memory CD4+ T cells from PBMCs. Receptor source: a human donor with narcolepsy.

CDR3 nucleotides: TGTGCCAGCAGTTTATTGTCGGCCACTGAAGCTTTCTTT. Amino acids: CASSLLSATEAFF. The gene calls are TRBV28 and TRBJ1-1, with D hard to call. Trimming removed 1 base from V and 4 bases from J, with 7 bases in between. This CDR3 contains 13 residues. Germline values: CDR1 MDHEN, CDR2 SYDVKM.

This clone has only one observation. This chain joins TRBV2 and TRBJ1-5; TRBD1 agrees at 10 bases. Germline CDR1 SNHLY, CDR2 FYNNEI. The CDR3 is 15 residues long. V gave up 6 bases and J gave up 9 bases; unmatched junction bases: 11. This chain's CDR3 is CASRSDRGIGGPQHF. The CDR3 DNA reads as TGTGCCAGCAGATCGGACAGGGGGATTGGTGGGCCCCAGCATTTT.

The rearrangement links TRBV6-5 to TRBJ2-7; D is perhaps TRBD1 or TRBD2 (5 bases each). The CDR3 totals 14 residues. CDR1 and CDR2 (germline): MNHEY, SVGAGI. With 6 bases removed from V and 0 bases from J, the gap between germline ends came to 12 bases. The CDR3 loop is CASSVTGRSYEQYF. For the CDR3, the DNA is TGTGCCAGCAGCGTCACGGGACGCTCCTACGAGCAGTACTTC.

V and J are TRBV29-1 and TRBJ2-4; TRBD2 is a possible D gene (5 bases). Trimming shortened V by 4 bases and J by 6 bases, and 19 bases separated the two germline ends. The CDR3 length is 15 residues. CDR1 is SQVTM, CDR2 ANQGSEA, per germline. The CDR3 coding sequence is TGCAGCGTTGGTTTCCGGAGAGGGTACGGAAACATTCAGTACTTC. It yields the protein CSVGFRRGYGNIQYF.

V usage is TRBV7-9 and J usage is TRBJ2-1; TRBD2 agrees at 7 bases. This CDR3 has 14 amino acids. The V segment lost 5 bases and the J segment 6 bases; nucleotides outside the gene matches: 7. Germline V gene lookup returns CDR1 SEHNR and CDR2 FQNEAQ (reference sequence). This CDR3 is CASSPMGGVNEQFF. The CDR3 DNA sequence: TGTGCCAGCAGCCCCATGGGGGGGGTCAATGAGCAGTTCTTC.

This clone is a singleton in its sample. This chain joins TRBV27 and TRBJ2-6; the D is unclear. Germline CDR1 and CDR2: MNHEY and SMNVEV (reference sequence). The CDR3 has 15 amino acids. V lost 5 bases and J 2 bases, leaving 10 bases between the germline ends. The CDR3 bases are TGTGCCAGCAGTCAAGCAGCTGCTGGGGCCAACGTCCTGACTTTC. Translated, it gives CASSQAAAGANVLTF.

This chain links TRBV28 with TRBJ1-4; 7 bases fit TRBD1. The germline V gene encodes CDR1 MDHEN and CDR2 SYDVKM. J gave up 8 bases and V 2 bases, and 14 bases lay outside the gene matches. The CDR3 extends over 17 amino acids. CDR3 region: CASSLNRQGGPWEKLFF. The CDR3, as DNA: TGTGCCAGCAGTTTAAATAGACAGGGAGGCCCTTGGGAAAAACTGTTTTTT.

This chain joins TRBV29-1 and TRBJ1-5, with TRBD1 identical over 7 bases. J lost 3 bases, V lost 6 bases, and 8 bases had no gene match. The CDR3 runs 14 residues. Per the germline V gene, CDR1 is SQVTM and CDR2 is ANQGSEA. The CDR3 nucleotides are TGCAGCGTCACAGTAGGGGGCAACAATCAGCCCCAGCATTTT. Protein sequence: CSVTVGGNNQPQHF.

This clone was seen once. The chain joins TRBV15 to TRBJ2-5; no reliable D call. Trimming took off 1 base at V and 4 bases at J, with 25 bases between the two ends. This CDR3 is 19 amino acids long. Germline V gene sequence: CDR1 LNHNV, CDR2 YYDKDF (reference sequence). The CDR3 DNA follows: TGTGCCACCAGCAGAGTCAAACATGGTTCCTTGTTCAGTGCAGAGACCCAGTACTTC. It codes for CATSRVKHGSLFSAETQYF.